The sequence of this T cell receptor (beta chain) was determined in a study of cytomegalovirus exposure and HLA in healthy donors. Study information: Of the donors genotyped, a few hundred in all, around 76% fell in the Caucasian-associated ancestry cluster. Study findings and constraints: Some segments of the V type, notably TRBV6-2 and TRBV6-3, were excluded as indistinguishable.

Per germline, CDR1 SGHAT and CDR2 FQNNGV. Trimming cost V 10 bases and J 2 bases, with 14 bases left between them. The length of the CDR3 is 13 residues. Use of 60 Vbeta and 13 Jbeta primers characterized the PCR. As originally analysed: A later analysis counted around 80 million unique TCR beta chains, some 12 million shared. Measured with immunoSEQ multiplex PCR; TCRdb has only the in-frame clones, and not every one. The DNA gave D and trimming, while V, J and clone size come from that table. The sample comprises over 120,000 clones, roughly 70% of which are singletons, and 7% rests with the top ten. Of note for this clone: Antigen: not known.

The source is a man aged 25-45 years in good health and CMV-seronegative. The sample taken for sequencing was PBMCs. The chain uses TRBV11-2 and TRBJ1-1; no reliable D call. The CDR3, as DNA: TGTGCCACCAGAGCGGGCAAAAACACTGAAGCTTTCTTT. Protein sequence: CATRAGKNTEAFF.